This T cell receptor (beta chain) appears in the sequencing data of a study of blood T cell repertoires in COVID-19. Whole-study context: Donors in the United States, Italy and Spain gave samples during acute or convalescent COVID-19. Sources were T cells, B-cell-depleted T cells, or PBMCs; the material itself was cDNA or gDNA.

Trimming took 3 bases from V and 2 from J; bases not matched to a gene: 15. Germline CDR1 reads MNHEY; CDR2 reads SMNVEV (reference sequence). This CDR3 has 19 amino acids. Patients of the Seattle cohort, enrolled during active infection, were followed longitudinally. Source study methods: Estimated nucleated cell counts came from reference gene primer amplification. Profiling relied on immunoSEQ multiplex PCR, and the TCRdb table lists in-frame clones only, not all of them. Clonal size and the V and J genes are those of that table, whereas D and trimming came from the DNA. This repertoire shows some 300,000 clones, 85% to 90% found once; its top ten account for just under 6.5%.

The TCR originated in a woman in her fifties or sixties with COVID-19, enrolled during active disease. The specimen sequenced was peripheral blood. The V call is TRBV27, the J call TRBJ2-1; 8 nucleotides line up with TRBD1. CDR3 amino acids: CASSFRPPGQGATYNEQFF. CDR3 sequence (DNA): TGTGCCAGCAGTTTTAGACCCCCGGGGCAGGGGGCGACCTACAATGAGCAGTTCTTC.